The rows below give T cell receptor beta chains drawn from one sample of a study of cytomegalovirus exposure and HLA in healthy donors. The assay was immunoSEQ multiplex PCR, and TCRdb's table has in-frame clones only and misses some. The sample has 100,000 to 150,000 clones. Sequenced input: PBMCs. The origin of the receptors is a man younger than 35 in good health and CMV-seronegative. The CDR3 runs from the conserved cysteine through the conserved F or W. The D gene is left open where the match is weak.

CDR3 protein | CDR3 DNA | D gene | J gene | V gene
CASSQQGARVGNEQFF | TGTGCCAGCAGCCAACAGGGGGCGCGGGTGGGCAATGAGCAGTTCTTC | TRBD1 | TRBJ2-1 | TRBV11-2
CASRAEVTNTGELFF | TGTGCCAGCCGAGCGGAGGTAACGAACACCGGGGAGCTGTTTTTT | - | TRBJ2-2 | TRBV2
CATSRTAGQDKEKYF | TGTGCCACCAGCAGAACGGCGGGACAGGATAAGGAAAAGTATTTT | TRBD1 | TRBJ2-3 | TRBV15
CASSGWDYQETQYF | TGTGCCAGCAGTGGTTGGGACTACCAAGAGACCCAGTACTTC | - | TRBJ2-5 | TRBV2
CASSGGQGNEKLFF | TGTGCCAGCAGTGGCGGACAGGGTAACGAAAAACTGTTTTTT | TRBD1 | TRBJ1-4 | TRBV6-1
CASTLSGGTDTQYF | TGTGCCAGCACCCTATCTGGAGGCACAGATACGCAGTATTTT | - | TRBJ2-3 | TRBV28
CASSYPRQEAFF | TGTGCCAGCAGCTACCCGCGACAGGAAGCTTTCTTT | - | TRBJ1-1 | TRBV6-6
CASSSRGAGEQYF | TGTGCCAGCAGCTCGCGGGGGGCGGGCGAGCAGTACTTC | TRBD2 | TRBJ2-7 | TRBV13
CASSIVTGLGETQYF | TGTGCCAGTAGTATAGTTACAGGGTTGGGTGAGACCCAGTACTTC | - | TRBJ2-5 | TRBV19
CTSSLDITYEQYF | TGTACCAGCAGCTTAGATATAACCTACGAGCAGTACTTC | - | TRBJ2-7 | TRBV11-2
CATSRRSIPGQECQPQHF | TGTGCCACCAGCAGACGTAGTATTCCGGGACAGGAGTGTCAGCCCCAGCATTTT | TRBD1 | TRBJ1-5 | TRBV15
CAITGYNEQFF | TGTGCCATCACAGGGTACAATGAGCAGTTCTTC | - | TRBJ2-1 | TRBV2
CASSEVGGGSHEQYF | TGTGCCAGCAGTGAAGTAGGCGGCGGATCCCACGAGCAGTACTTC | - | TRBJ2-7 | TRBV6-1
CASSRQGITEAFF | TGTGCCAGCAGTCGGCAGGGGATCACTGAAGCTTTCTTT | - | TRBJ1-1 | TRBV2
CASRQASNTEAFF | TGTGCCAGCAGACAGGCTTCGAACACTGAAGCTTTCTTT | - | TRBJ1-1 | TRBV7-8
CASSRRTGGSDEQFF | TGTGCCAGCAGCCGACGGACAGGGGGCTCGGATGAGCAGTTCTTC | TRBD1 | TRBJ2-1 | TRBV7-9
CASRGLAGGYNEQFF | TGTGCCAGCAGGGGACTAGCGGGGGGATACAATGAGCAGTTCTTC | TRBD2 | TRBJ2-1 | TRBV6-1
CASSQKNSEAFF | TGTGCCAGCAGCCAAAAGAACTCTGAAGCTTTCTTT | - | TRBJ1-1 | TRBV28
CASSPTATNEKLFF | TGTGCCAGCAGCCCGACTGCAACTAATGAAAAACTGTTTTTT | - | TRBJ1-4 | TRBV6-5
CATSGTGTVYTGELFF | TGTGCCACCAGCGGCACCGGGACAGTTTACACCGGGGAGCTGTTTTTT | TRBD1 | TRBJ2-2 | TRBV15
CASSSGQSLYNEQFF | TGTGCCAGCAGCTCGGGACAGTCTTTATACAATGAGCAGTTCTTC | TRBD1 | TRBJ2-1 | TRBV11-3
CASSQGLIRAKKGDQPQHF | TGCGCCAGCAGCCAAGGTTTAATCAGGGCGAAAAAAGGGGATCAGCCCCAGCATTTT | - | TRBJ1-5 | TRBV4-1
CASSRGRVDIF | TGTGCCAGTAGTCGCGGGAGGGTCGACATTTTT | - | TRBJ1-5 | TRBV19
CASSARTISYEQYF | TGTGCCAGCAGCGCCCGGACAATTTCCTACGAGCAGTACTTC | - | TRBJ2-7 | TRBV14
CASSLGQGAYEQYF | TGTGCCAGCAGCTTAGGACAGGGGGCGTACGAGCAGTACTTC | TRBD1 | TRBJ2-7 | TRBV5-4
CASSFGFDRGSNQPQHF | TGTGCCAGCAGCTTTGGGTTCGACAGGGGTAGCAATCAGCCCCAGCATTTT | TRBD1 | TRBJ1-5 | TRBV7-9
CASSVLREKLFF | TGTGCCAGCAGTGTTCTGAGGGAAAAACTGTTTTTT | - | TRBJ1-4 | TRBV2
CASSSPGDRAYGQYF | TGTGCCAGCAGCTCACCTGGGGACAGAGCCTACGGGCAGTACTTC | TRBD1 | TRBJ2-7 | TRBV7-9
CASSLGGPRGYTF | TGTGCCAGCAGCTTGGGAGGCCCAAGAGGCTACACCTTC | - | TRBJ1-2 | TRBV5-6
CASSLPPAGEVYEQYF | TGCGCCAGCAGCTTGCCCCCAGCGGGAGAGGTGTACGAGCAGTACTTC | TRBD2 | TRBJ2-7 | TRBV5-1
CASSEGGEYAGNQPQHF | TGTGCCAGCAGCGAGGGGGGGGAATATGCAGGCAATCAGCCCCAGCATTTT | - | TRBJ1-5 | TRBV9
CASAPGQFSGYTF | TGTGCCAGCGCGCCGGGACAATTTTCCGGCTACACCTTC | - | TRBJ1-2 | TRBV6-1
CASSLAGTSNQPQHF | TGTGCCAGCTCACTAGCCGGGACATCGAATCAGCCCCAGCATTTT | - | TRBJ1-5 | TRBV18
CASTQTGGMGTGELFF | TGCGCCAGCACCCAGACAGGGGGCATGGGGACCGGGGAGCTGTTTTTT | TRBD1 | TRBJ2-2 | TRBV4-1
CASSIDGGANTEAFF | TGTGCCAGTAGTATAGACGGCGGGGCGAACACTGAAGCTTTCTTT | - | TRBJ1-1 | TRBV19
CASSRDRVSYNEQFF | TGCGCCAGCAGCCGGGACAGGGTGTCCTACAATGAGCAGTTCTTC | TRBD1 | TRBJ2-1 | TRBV5-1
CASSSTGDEQYF | TGCGCCAGCAGCTCGACAGGGGACGAGCAGTACTTC | TRBD1 | TRBJ2-7 | TRBV5-1